Following are 12 T cell receptor beta chains from one sample sequenced in a study of T cells after yellow fever vaccination. TCRdb ran MiXCR on the 5' RACE reads and lists one entry per CDR3 protein. The table lists some 80,000 distinct CDR3 sequences, about 14% of them singletons. Sequenced material: CD8+ T cells not binding an NS4B(214-222) dextramer, sorted from PBMCs, taken more than 20 days after the first yellow fever vaccination. Receptors originate from a young man who received the YFV17D yellow fever vaccine.

This chain links TRBV4-1 with TRBJ1-4; no definite D call. The germline V gene has CDR1 MGHRA and CDR2 YSYEKL. CDR3 length: 13 residues. V was trimmed by 3 bases and J by 0 bases, leaving 2 bases between them. The CDR3 DNA follows: TGCGCCAGCAGCCAGACAACTAATGAAAAACTGTTTTTT. Translation gives CASSQTTNEKLFF.

The chain joins TRBV4-2 to TRBJ2-2; the D gene is possibly TRBD2 (6 bases). The CDR3 loop spans 16 amino acids. Trimming removed 0 bases at V and 4 bases at J, with 12 bases between. CDR1 and CDR2 (germline): LGHNA, YNFKEQ. CDR3 protein: CASSQDLARFTGELFF. CDR3 bases: TGTGCCAGCAGCCAAGATCTAGCGAGGTTCACCGGGGAGCTGTTTTTT.

This rearrangement joins TRBV7-9 to TRBJ1-1, with D hard to call. V lost 3 bases and J 7 bases, leaving 6 bases between the germline ends. Germline V gene lookup returns CDR1 SEHNR and CDR2 FQNEAQ (reference sequence). The CDR3 runs 11 residues. CDR3 sequence: CASSLSGEAFF. CDR3 in DNA: TGTGCCAGCAGCTTGAGTGGTGAAGCTTTCTTT.

The V call is TRBV25-1, the J call TRBJ2-1; D gene ambiguous. The germline V and J ends were trimmed by 4 bases and 2 bases, with 3 bases remaining between them. This CDR3 spans 12 amino acids. CDR1 MGHDK and CDR2 SYGVNS come from the germline V gene. The CDR3 DNA reads as TGTGCCAGCAGTGTGGCCTACAATGAGCAGTTCTTC. Its translation: CASSVAYNEQFF.

In its sample, this clonotype was seen many times. The CDR3 loop is CASSPSGGFGYTF. The CDR3, as DNA: TGTGCCAGCAGCCCGAGTGGAGGATTTGGCTACACCTTC. The chain combines TRBV7-9 with TRBJ1-2; D is undetermined. CDR3 length equals 13 residues. V lost 5 bases and J 7 bases, leaving 14 bases between the germline ends. Germline CDR1 SEHNR, CDR2 FQNEAQ (reference sequence). Combining the CDR3 with reference TRBV7-9 and TRBJ1-2 gives the whole variable domain DTGVSQNPRHKITKRGQNVTFRCDPISEHNRLYWYRQTLGQGPEFLTYFQNEAQLEKSRLLSDRFSAERPKGSFSTLEIQRTEQGDSAMYLCASSPSGGFGYTFGSGTRLTVV.

This chain's CDR3 is CASSPEGTPYEQYF. DNA of the CDR3: TGCGCCAGCAGCCCCGAGGGGACCCCCTACGAGCAGTACTTC. The gene calls are TRBV5-1 and TRBJ2-7, with D perhaps being TRBD1 or TRBD2 (5 bases each). The CDR3 length is 14 residues. Germline CDR1 SGHRS, CDR2 YFSETQ. V was trimmed by 4 bases and J by 2 bases, leaving 13 bases between them. Drawing the rest from reference TRBV5-1 and TRBJ2-7, the complete variable domain is KAGVTQTPRYLIKTRGQQVTLSCSPISGHRSVSWYQQTPGQGLQFLFEYFSETQRNKGNFPGRFSGRQFSNSRSEMNVSTLELGDSALYLCASSPEGTPYEQYFGPGTRLTVT.

This clonotype turned up a few times. V and J are TRBV7-2 and TRBJ1-1; D not resolved. The CDR3 has 13 amino acids. The ends were cut back, 5 bases at V and 0 bases at J, with 7 bases in the middle. Germline-derived CDR1 and CDR2 are SGHTA and FQGNSA. DNA for the CDR3: TGTGCCAGCAGCGGCACAGTGAACACTGAAGCTTTCTTT. It yields the protein CASSGTVNTEAFF.

This chain uses TRBV14 with TRBJ2-2; D is unresolved. V shed 0 bases and J shed 3 bases, with 14 bases lying between them. Germline V gives CDR1 SGHDN, CDR2 FVKESK. The CDR3 is 17 amino acids. CDR3 residues: CASSQDPVTVYTGELFF. The DNA for the CDR3 is TGTGCCAGCAGCCAAGATCCGGTCACAGTCTACACCGGGGAGCTGTTTTTT. Complete variable domain (other parts from reference TRBV14 and TRBJ2-2): EAGVTQFPSHSVIEKGQTVTLRCDPISGHDNLYWYRRVMGKEIKFLLHFVKESKQDESGMPNNRFLAERTGGTYSTLKVQPAELEDSGVYFCASSQDPVTVYTGELFFGEGSRLTVL.

The sample holds many counts of this clonotype. The chain links TRBV7-2 to TRBJ2-7, with D maybe TRBD1 (5 bases). The CDR3 loop spans 14 amino acids. The V end was cut by 5 bases, the J end by 2 bases, with 13 bases between. The germline V gene encodes CDR1 SGHTA and CDR2 FQGNSA. The CDR3 DNA follows: TGTGCCAGCAGCCCTGCCAGGGCCCCCTACGAGCAGTACTTC. Protein sequence: CASSPARAPYEQYF. Looking up the rest from reference TRBV7-2 and TRBJ2-7 gives the full variable domain: GAGVSQSPSNKVTEKGKDVELRCDPISGHTALYWYRQSLGQGLEFLIYFQGNSAPDKSGLPSDRFSAERTGGSVSTLTIQRTQQEDSAVYLCASSPARAPYEQYFGPGTRLTVT.

This clonotype was picked up a small number of times. The chain carries TRBV4-1 and TRBJ2-1, with D perhaps matching TRBD1 (6 bases). Germline assignment: CDR1 MGHRA and CDR2 YSYEKL. Between the trimmed V and J ends, which lost 6 bases and 7 bases, there was a span of 10 bases. The CDR3 has 12 amino acids. The CDR3: CASSQRGNEQFF. The DNA for the CDR3 is TGCGCCAGCAGTCAGAGGGGGAATGAGCAGTTCTTC.

The V call is TRBV6-2 or TRBV6-3, the J call TRBJ2-7; 8 bases agree with TRBD1. CDR3 length equals 15 residues. Per germline, CDR1 MNHEY and CDR2 SVGEGT. This chain's CDR3 is CASSYSGDRSYEQYV. CDR3 DNA sequence: TGTGCCAGCAGCTACTCGGGGGACAGGTCCTACGAGCAGTACGTC.

This clonotype appeared a few times. This sequence joins TRBV20-1 and TRBJ1-6; 8 bases are a match to TRBD1. This CDR3 is built from 17 residues. Trimming at V came to 0 bases and at J to 7 bases, leaving 11 bases not matched to a gene. Germline V CDR1 and CDR2: DFQATT, SNEGSKA (reference sequence). The DNA for the CDR3 is TGCAGTGCTAGAGATCTAGACAGGGGTGGATCGAATTCACCCCTCCACTTT. Amino acids: CSARDLDRGGSNSPLHF.